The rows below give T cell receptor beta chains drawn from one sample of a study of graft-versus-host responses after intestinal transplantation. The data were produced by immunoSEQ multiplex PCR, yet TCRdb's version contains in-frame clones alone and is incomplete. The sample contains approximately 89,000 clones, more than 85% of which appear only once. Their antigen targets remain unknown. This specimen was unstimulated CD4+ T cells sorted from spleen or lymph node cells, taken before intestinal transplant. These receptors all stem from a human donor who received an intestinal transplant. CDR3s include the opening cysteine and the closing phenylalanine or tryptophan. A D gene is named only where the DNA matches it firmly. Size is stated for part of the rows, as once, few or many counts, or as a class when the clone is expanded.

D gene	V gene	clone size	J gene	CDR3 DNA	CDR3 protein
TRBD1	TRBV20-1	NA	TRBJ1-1	TGCAGTGCCCAGGGGGCGGTTGAAGCTTTCTTT	CSAQGAVEAFF
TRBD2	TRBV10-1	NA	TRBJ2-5	TGCGCCAGCAGTGAAAGGACTAGCGGGAGTCGAGAGACCCAGTACTTC	CASSERTSGSRETQYF
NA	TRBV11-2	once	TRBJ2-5	TGTGCCAGCAGCTTAGATCGAGGGGGAAGGCGAGAGACCCAGTACTTC	CASSLDRGGRRETQYF
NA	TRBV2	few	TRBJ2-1	TGTGCCAGCAGTGAAGCGCTCCAGCGGGTCACTGAGCAGTTCTTC	CASSEALQRVTEQFF
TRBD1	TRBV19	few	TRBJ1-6	TGTGCCAGTAGTATACCAGGGACAGGGAATTCACCCCTCCACTTT	CASSIPGTGNSPLHF
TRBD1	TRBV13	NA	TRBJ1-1	TGTGCCAGCAGCTCAGGGGGAAGGGGGTCAGACACTGAAGCTTTCTTT	CASSSGGRGSDTEAFF
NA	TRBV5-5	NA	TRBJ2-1	TGTGCCAGCAGCCGTAAATTACCCGGTCCCAATGAGCAGTTCTTC	CASSRKLPGPNEQFF
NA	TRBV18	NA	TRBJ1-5	TGTGCCAGCTCACCCTCCCCCGATGGAGGACAGCCCCAGCATTTT	CASSPSPDGGQPQHF
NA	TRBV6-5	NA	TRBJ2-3	TGTGCCAGCAGTAAAAGGACAGGCACAGATACGCAGTATTTT	CASSKRTGTDTQYF
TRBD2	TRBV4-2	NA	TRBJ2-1	TGTGCCAGCAGCCAAGCCCCCCCGGTGGCAGCGGGAGGCCTTTACAATGAGCAGTTCTTC	CASSQAPPVAAGGLYNEQFF
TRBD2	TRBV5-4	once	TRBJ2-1	TGTGCCAGCAGTTATAGCGGGAGGGGACAGGAGCAGTTCTTC	CASSYSGRGQEQFF
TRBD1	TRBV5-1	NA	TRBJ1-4	TGCGCCAGCAGCGCCGGACAGGGGTGGGTTGAAAAACTGTTTTTT	CASSAGQGWVEKLFF
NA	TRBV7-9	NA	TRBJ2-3	TGTGCCAGCAGCTTAGGCCTAGTCACAGATACGCAGTATTTT	CASSLGLVTDTQYF
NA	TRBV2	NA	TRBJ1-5	TGTGCCAGCAGGGGCGACAATCAGCCCCAGCATTTT	CASRGDNQPQHF
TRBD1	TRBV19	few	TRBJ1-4	TGTGCCAGTGCGGGACAGGGCGGTGAAAAACTGTTTTTT	CASAGQGGEKLFF
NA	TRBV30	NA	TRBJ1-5	TGTGCCTGGAGTCAACAGGGCGATCAGCCCCAGCATTTT	CAWSQQGDQPQHF
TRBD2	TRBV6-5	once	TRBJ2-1	TGTGCCAGCAAAGCGGGGGTTGCGATGAATGAGCAGTTCTTC	CASKAGVAMNEQFF
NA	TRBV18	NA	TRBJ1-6	TGTGCCAGCTCACCACGAGTCGATTCTCGGGATTCACCCCTCCACTTT	CASSPRVDSRDSPLHF
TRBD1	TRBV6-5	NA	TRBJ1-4	TGTGCCAGCAGGCGACAGGGGGCTGATAATGAAAAACTGTTTTTT	CASRRQGADNEKLFF
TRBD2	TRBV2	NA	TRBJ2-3	TGTGCCAGCAGTTGGACTAGCGTCAGGCCAGATACGCAGTATTTT	CASSWTSVRPDTQYF
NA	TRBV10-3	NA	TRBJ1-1	TGTGCCATCACCGGACAGTGGAACACTGAAGCTTTCTTT	CAITGQWNTEAFF
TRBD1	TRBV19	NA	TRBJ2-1	TGTGCCAGTAGTAAAACAGGGGACAGGGGTACACGGGATGAGCAGTTCTTC	CASSKTGDRGTRDEQFF
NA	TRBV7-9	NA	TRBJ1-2	TGTGCCAGCAGCTTAGGGACAGAGAACTATGGCTACACCTTC	CASSLGTENYGYTF
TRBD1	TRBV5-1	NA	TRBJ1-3	TGCGCCAGCAGCTGGGACAGCAGTGGAAACACCATATATTTT	CASSWDSSGNTIYF
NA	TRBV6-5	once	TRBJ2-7	TGTGCCAGCAGTCAGGGGTTCTCCTACGAGCAGTACTTC	CASSQGFSYEQYF
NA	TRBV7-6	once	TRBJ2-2	TGTGCCAGCAGCTTAGTTGGGGGCGCTGGTTCCGGGGAGCTGTTTTTT	CASSLVGGAGSGELFF
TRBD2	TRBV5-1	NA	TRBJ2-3	TGCGCCAGCAGCTTCGGGACTAGCGGAACAGATACGCAGTATTTT	CASSFGTSGTDTQYF
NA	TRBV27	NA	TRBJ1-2	TGTGCCAGCAGGCAGACGCCGACATACTATGGCTACACCTTC	CASRQTPTYYGYTF
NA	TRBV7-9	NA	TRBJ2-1	TGTGCCAGCAGCCAACTTCCGACTAGGTTCCAGTTCTTC	CASSQLPTRFQFF
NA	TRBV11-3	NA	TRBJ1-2	TGTGCCAGCAGCCCCGCAGGGGACTATGGCTACACCTTC	CASSPAGDYGYTF
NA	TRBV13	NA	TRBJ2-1	TGTGCCAGCAGCTTGTCGAGCAGCTTGTCTATTCCGGGGGTATCCCAATATGAGCAGTTCTTC	CASSLSSSLSIPGVSQYEQFF
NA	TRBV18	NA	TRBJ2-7	TGTGCCAGCTCACCATGGCAGGAATCCTACGAGCAGTACTTC	CASSPWQESYEQYF
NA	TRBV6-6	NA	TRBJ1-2	TGTGCCAGCAGTTACCAAGGCCAGGACTATGGCTACACCTTC	CASSYQGQDYGYTF
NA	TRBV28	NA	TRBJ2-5	TGTGCCAGCACCAAAAGTGGAGGGGGCGCGGAGACCCAGTACTTC	CASTKSGGGAETQYF
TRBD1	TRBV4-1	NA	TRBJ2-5	TGCGCCAGCAGCCACCAGGACAGGGTAGGGGAGACCCAGTACTTC	CASSHQDRVGETQYF
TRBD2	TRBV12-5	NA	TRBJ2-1	TGTGCTAGTGGTTACCGACTAGCGGGAAACAATGAGCAGTTCTTC	CASGYRLAGNNEQFF
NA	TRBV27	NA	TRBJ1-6	TGTGCCAGCAGCCGACTCATAAGGAATAATTCACCCCTCCACTTT	CASSRLIRNNSPLHF
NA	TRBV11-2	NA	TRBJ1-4	TGTGCCAGCAGCGCCCGACAGAGTTCCTATGAAAAACTGTTTTTT	CASSARQSSYEKLFF
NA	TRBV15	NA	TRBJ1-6	TGTGCCACCAGCATTGGGGGGTTCGGTAATTCGCCCCTCCACTTT	CATSIGGFGNSPLHF
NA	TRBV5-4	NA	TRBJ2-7	TGTGCCAGCAGCTTTGTTGAGGGGGTTGGCGAGCAGTACTTC	CASSFVEGVGEQYF
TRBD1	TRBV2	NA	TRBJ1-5	TGTGCCAGCAGTCGTGTCAGGGGGGACCAGCCCCAGCATTTT	CASSRVRGDQPQHF
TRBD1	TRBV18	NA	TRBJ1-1	TGTGCCAGCTCACCACCGACAGGGCTGAACACTGAAGCTTTCTTT	CASSPPTGLNTEAFF
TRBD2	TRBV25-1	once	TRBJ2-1	TGTGCCAGCAGTGAAGGTGGCGGGAGCTATGAGCAGTTCTTC	CASSEGGGSYEQFF